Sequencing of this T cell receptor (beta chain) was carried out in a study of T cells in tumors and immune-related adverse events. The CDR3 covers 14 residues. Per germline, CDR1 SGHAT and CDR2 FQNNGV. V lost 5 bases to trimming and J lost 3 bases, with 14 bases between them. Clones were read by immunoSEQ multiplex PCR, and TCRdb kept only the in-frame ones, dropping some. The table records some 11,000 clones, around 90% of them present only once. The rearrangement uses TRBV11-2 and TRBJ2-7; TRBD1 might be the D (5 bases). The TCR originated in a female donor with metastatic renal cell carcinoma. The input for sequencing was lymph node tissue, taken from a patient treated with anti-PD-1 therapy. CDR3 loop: CASSRKPQGYEQYF. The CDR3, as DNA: TGTGCCAGCAGCCGAAAGCCCCAGGGCTACGAGCAGTACTTC. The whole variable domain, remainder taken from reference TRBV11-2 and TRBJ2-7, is EAGVAQSPRYKIIEKRQSVAFWCNPISGHATLYWYQQILGQGPKLLIQFQNNGVVDDSQLPKDRFSAERLKGVDSTLKIQPAKLEDSAVYLCASSRKPQGYEQYFGPGTRLTVT.